This T cell receptor (beta chain) was found in a study of T cell repertoires in cytomegalovirus infection (dated by TCRdb to about 2019). Background on the whole study: Donor HLA type was relevant to the analysis, as public TCR beta signatures indicated carriage of CMV infection together with the matching HLA type. General conclusions and limits of the study: In both this cohort and an independent approximately 400-donor cohort, the cumulative frequency of public TCR beta family members distinguished carriers of CMV infection plus the relevant HLA type. The ex vivo response was dominated by HLA-C-restricted CMV-specific TCR beta clonotypes, and the single most frequent clonotype in two of eight donors was supplied by these HLA-C-restricted clonotypes.

Sequencing took place on an Illumina HiSeq 1500. TCRdb reran the public reads through fastp at Q25 and MiXCR, keeping productive beta chains. Here each entry gathers all rows of one CDR3 protein and keeps the most common genes and DNA. Recorded for this sample are 200,000 to 300,000 distinct CDR3 sequences; about an eighth of them occurred a single time. The ten largest clones take up roughly 8.9% of the sample. This clonotype was recorded many times. The antigen this receptor binds is unknown. The record has no base qualities; no much larger clone is one base away. The sequencing input was PBMCs. The TCR sequence derives from a human donor in good health (CMV status not recorded). Some clones in this sample may be carry-over from other donors' samples.

Here is the DNA: TGTGCCAGCAGCTTAGTAGGGTGGACTAGCGGGGGGAGCTCCTACGAGCAGTACTTC. This translates into CASSLVGWTSGGSSYEQYF. The chain is assembled from TRBV7-2 and TRBJ2-7; a stretch of 14 junction bases matches TRBD2. Germline trimming: 1 base from V, 0 bases from J; junction bases outside gene matches: 8. Taken from the germline V gene, the CDR1 and CDR2 loops are SGHTA and FQGNSA. Spanning cysteine to phenylalanine, the CDR3 consists of 19 amino acids. Of the read, only the CDR3 DNA is kept; its 57 bases are in frame from base 1.